This TCR beta chain was sequenced for a study of blood T cell repertoires in COVID-19. Across the study: There were acute and convalescent COVID-19 samples, and they came from the United States, Italy and Spain. T cells, B-cell-depleted T cells, or PBMCs supplied cDNA or gDNA.

Source study methods: Reference gene primer amplification gave estimated nucleated cell counts. Repertoires were generated with immunoSEQ multiplex PCR, while TCRdb's copy carries only in-frame clones and drops some. Clone size and V and J calls were adopted from that table, with D and trimming inferred from the DNA. The table has about 150,000 clones, about 80% seen once; the top ten hold roughly 4.4%. Germline V gene data show CDR1 as MNHNY and CDR2 as SVGAGI (reference sequence). This CDR3 has 16 residues. J gave up 5 bases and V 6 bases, and 14 bases lay outside the gene matches. The chain has TRBV6-6 and TRBJ2-5; TRBD1 aligns across 8 bases. The sequence derives from a human donor in a cohort sampled during active COVID-19. The specimen sequenced was peripheral blood. CDR3 nucleotides: TGTGCCAGCAGAAGACCCGACAGGGGATGGGGGGAGACCCAGTACTTC. It yields the protein CASRRPDRGWGETQYF.